The 26 T cell receptor beta chains in this list originate from one sample, sequenced in a study of blood T cell repertoires in COVID-19. The protocol was immunoSEQ multiplex PCR, while the TCRdb copy is restricted to in-frame clones and leaves out a portion. The sample has more than 95,000 clones, 81% seen once. The sample comprised peripheral blood. Receptors originate from a man older than 75 with acute or convalescent COVID-19.

The table lists this clone with a count of one. The rearrangement joins TRBV27 to TRBJ2-7, with 9 nucleotides matching TRBD1. V dropped 4 bases and J dropped 4; count of bases not matched to a gene: 8. The CDR3 length is 15 residues. The germline gives CDR1 MNHEY, CDR2 SMNVEV (reference sequence). As DNA, the CDR3 is TGTGCCAGCAGTTCACCCGGGACAGGGCTTTACGAGCAGTACTTC. Its protein is CASSSPGTGLYEQYF.

J is TRBJ1-6 and V is TRBV5-4; perhaps TRBD1 as D (6 bases). The germline V and J ends were trimmed by 4 bases and 8 bases, with 13 bases remaining between them. CDR3 size: 14 residues. Germline CDR1 SGHNT, CDR2 YYREEE (reference sequence). The CDR3 reads CASSPAGADSPLHF. DNA for the CDR3: TGTGCCAGCAGCCCGGCGGGGGCCGATTCACCCCTCCACTTT.

The chain combines TRBV5-1 with TRBJ2-7; the match to TRBD1 covers 8 bases. V gave up 0 bases and J gave up 7 bases; unmatched junction bases: 9. Germline assignment: CDR1 SGHRS and CDR2 YFSETQ. This CDR3 has 15 amino acids. CDR3 amino acids: CASSLDLTGAREQYF. The CDR3 DNA follows: TGCGCCAGCAGCTTGGACCTGACAGGGGCAAGAGAGCAGTACTTC.

The rearrangement links TRBV6-6 to TRBJ1-1; 9 bases line up with TRBD1. Looked up from germline, CDR1 is MNHNY and CDR2 is SVGAGI (reference sequence). The CDR3 has 15 residues. Losses at the gene ends were 0 bases for V and 1 base for J; bases not matched to a gene: 0. The CDR3 loop reads CASSYSDRGNTEAFF. The CDR3 DNA reads as TGTGCCAGCAGTTACTCGGACAGGGGGAACACTGAAGCTTTCTTT.

The V gene is TRBV28, the J gene TRBJ1-2, with D perhaps TRBD1 (5 bases). The V end lost 2 bases, the J end lost 6 bases, and 10 bases lay between the germline ends. This CDR3 is built from 13 residues. The germline V gene has CDR1 MDHEN and CDR2 SYDVKM. CDR3 sequence: CASSLRGSHGYTF. CDR3 coding DNA: TGTGCCAGCAGTTTACGGGGGTCCCATGGCTACACCTTC.

The J gene is TRBJ2-7, the V gene TRBV2, with TRBD1 matching 9 bases. V dropped 7 bases and J dropped 3; count of bases not matched to a gene: 7. CDR3 size: 14 residues. Looked up from germline, CDR1 is SNHLY and CDR2 is FYNNEI. The CDR3 DNA is TGTGCCAGCAATTTACAGGGGGCTCTCTACGAGCAGTACTTC. Its protein is CASNLQGALYEQYF.

The chain joins TRBV3-1 (or the pseudogene TRBV3-2) to TRBJ1-2; TRBD1 matches at 10 bases. V shed 1 base, J shed 4 bases, and the junction held 3 bases outside the gene matches. Germline values: CDR1 LGHDT, CDR2 YNNKEL (reference sequence). This CDR3 spans 15 amino acids. CDR3 loop: CASSQGQGATYGYTF. CDR3 coding DNA: TGTGCCAGCAGCCAAGGACAGGGGGCTACCTATGGCTACACCTTC.

This chain connects TRBV4-1 to TRBJ1-1; D is possibly TRBD1 (5 bases). This CDR3 spans 15 amino acids. Germline V gene data show CDR1 as MGHRA and CDR2 as YSYEKL. Trimming left V 1 base short and J 5 bases short, with 14 bases between. CDR3 sequence (DNA): TGCGCCAGCAGCCAAGCTCATCGGGGGAGGACTGAAGCTTTCTTT. This gives the protein CASSQAHRGRTEAFF.

V gene TRBV2 combines with J gene TRBJ1-2, with a possible D match to TRBD1 (6 bases). The germline gives CDR1 SNHLY, CDR2 FYNNEI. The CDR3 loop spans 15 amino acids. V was cut by 3 bases and J by 7 bases, with 18 bases left in between. CDR3 bases: TGTGCCAGCAGTGACAGGGGCAGGCCAGCGCTTGGCTACACCTTC. Translating it yields CASSDRGRPALGYTF.

The J gene is TRBJ2-3, the V gene TRBV20-1; 7 bases are a match to TRBD2. Trimming at V came to 3 bases and at J to 2 bases, leaving 8 bases not matched to a gene. CDR1 and CDR2 from the germline V gene are DFQATT and SNEGSKA (reference sequence). The CDR3 length is 15 residues. The CDR3 region has the DNA TGCAGTGCTAGTGGGGCGGGGGAGATCACAGATACGCAGTATTTT. Translated: CSASGAGEITDTQYF.

The CDR3 region is CAIPGHNTDTQYF. The CDR3 DNA is TGTGCCATCCCGGGACATAACACAGATACGCAGTATTTT. The chain combines TRBV6-5 with TRBJ2-3, with D possibly TRBD1 on 6 matching bases. Trimming cost V 10 bases and J 2 bases, with 13 bases left between them. There are 13 residues in the CDR3. Per germline, CDR1 MNHEY and CDR2 SVGAGI.

This chain joins TRBV15 and TRBJ2-5, with 8 bases lining up with TRBD2. The germline V gene has CDR1 LNHNV and CDR2 YYDKDF (reference sequence). The CDR3 totals 16 residues. Trimming removed 1 base from V and 2 bases from J; junction bases left unmatched: 6. CDR3: CATSRGAGVGQETQYF. In DNA form, the CDR3 reads TGTGCCACCAGCAGAGGAGCGGGAGTCGGACAAGAGACCCAGTACTTC. The whole variable domain, filled in from reference TRBV15 and TRBJ2-5, reads DAMVIQNPRYQVTQFGKPVTLSCSQTLNHNVMYWYQQKSSQAPKLLFHYYDKDFNNEADTPDNFQSRRPNTSFCFLDIRSPGLGDTAMYLCATSRGAGVGQETQYFGPGTRLLVL.

The genes are TRBV10-3 and TRBJ1-5; possible D gene TRBD1, 5 bases. The V gene's germline CDR1 is ENHRY and CDR2 SYGVKD. Trimming removed 0 bases at V and 8 bases at J, with 14 bases between. The CDR3 runs 15 residues. CDR3 in DNA: TGTGCCATCAGTGAGTCAGGGACTGGGAGTGAGCCCCAGCATTTT. Its translation is CAISESGTGSEPQHF.

The chain has TRBV11-1 and TRBJ2-7; D may be TRBD2 (5 bases). The ends were cut back, 2 bases at V and 5 bases at J, with 13 bases in the middle. From germline, CDR1 is SGHAT and CDR2 FQDESV (reference sequence). The CDR3 runs to 14 residues. DNA for the CDR3: TGTGCCAGCAGCTTAATGGCGGGCTCGGACGAGCAGTACTTC. It is translated as CASSLMAGSDEQYF.

This clone was seen more than once but under ten times. V gene TRBV5-1 combines with J gene TRBJ2-1; D perhaps matches TRBD1 (7 bases). The CDR3 totals 16 residues. Deletions cut 0 bases from V and 3 bases from J, with 13 bases between. Germline assignment: CDR1 SGHRS and CDR2 YFSETQ. The CDR3 nucleotides are TGCGCCAGCAGCTTGGCACGGGGGACAGACTACAATGAGCAGTTCTTC. Translation gives CASSLARGTDYNEQFF.

The gene calls are TRBV2 and TRBJ1-5; 10 nucleotides line up with TRBD1. Losses at the gene ends were 4 bases for V and 6 bases for J; bases not matched to a gene: 6. Per the germline V gene, CDR1 is SNHLY and CDR2 is FYNNEI. This CDR3 has 15 amino acids. The CDR3 nucleotides read TGTGCCAGCAGTGCCCTGACAGGGGGCTCTCAGCCCCAGCATTTT. Translating it yields CASSALTGGSQPQHF.

V is TRBV18 and J is TRBJ2-1; possibly TRBD1 for D (6 bases). The CDR3 runs to 17 residues. V was shortened by 3 bases and J by 4 bases, with 19 bases between the two germline ends. Looked up from germline, CDR1 is KGHSH and CDR2 is LQKENI. DNA for the CDR3: TGTGCCAGCTCACCGCGTACCGGGACACGTGAATACAATGAGCAGTTCTTC. Amino acid sequence: CASSPRTGTREYNEQFF. Supplemented by reference TRBV18 and TRBJ2-1, the full variable domain reads NAGVMQNPRHLVRRRGQEARLRCSPMKGHSHVYWYRQLPEEGLKFMVYLQKENIIDESGMPKERFSAEFPKEGPSILRIQQVVRGDSAAYFCASSPRTGTREYNEQFFGPGTRLTVL.

The chain carries TRBV14 and TRBJ2-1; the D gene is possibly TRBD2 (6 bases). Germline V gene sequence: CDR1 SGHDN, CDR2 FVKESK. V was trimmed by 5 bases and J by 5 bases, leaving 28 bases between them. The CDR3 is made up of 19 amino acids. CDR3 region: CASSMVNGGSVLADNEQFF. The CDR3 DNA sequence: TGTGCCAGCAGCATGGTGAATGGGGGGTCAGTACTCGCGGACAATGAGCAGTTCTTC.

The chain uses TRBV4-1 and TRBJ2-7, with TRBD1 identical over 10 bases. V was clipped by 3 bases and J by 5 bases; unmatched bases: 7. The length of the CDR3 is 15 residues. Germline V gene data show CDR1 as MGHRA and CDR2 as YSYEKL. CDR3 sequence: CASSHTGTGVNEQYF. The CDR3 bases are TGCGCCAGCAGCCATACCGGGACAGGGGTAAACGAGCAGTACTTC.

The rearrangement uses TRBV21-1 and TRBJ2-7; the table's D gene call, TRBD1, was not cross checked with the DNA. TRBV21-1 is a pseudogene. The CDR3 consists of 16 residues. The CDR3 bases are TGTGCCAGCAGCAAAGTCTCACAGGGGCTGGGCTACGAGCAGTACTTC. It yields the protein CASSKVSQGLGYEQYF.

This clone appeared a few times. The chain uses TRBV28 and TRBJ2-7; D possibly corresponds to TRBD2 (6 bases). Trimming removed 1 base at V and 2 bases at J, with 15 bases between. This CDR3 contains 16 residues. CDR1 and CDR2 (germline): MDHEN, SYDVKM. The CDR3 nucleotides are TGTGCCAGCAGTTTATTGACAGCTCGGGAGCCCTACGAGCAGTACTTC. As protein: CASSLLTAREPYEQYF.

The chain joins TRBV30 to TRBJ2-7; no clear D. The V gene lost 1 base and the J gene lost 2 bases, with 3 bases spanning the gap. Germline CDR1 is GTSNPN and CDR2 is SVGIG (reference sequence). This CDR3 contains 11 residues. CDR3 loop: CAWSAAYEQYF. The CDR3 DNA follows: TGTGCCTGGAGTGCGGCCTACGAGCAGTACTTC.

The chain employs TRBV6-5 and TRBJ1-1; no firm D call. Germline values: CDR1 MNHEY, CDR2 SVGAGI. The CDR3 is 12 residues long. Trimming pared 6 bases from V and 1 base from J, leaving 6 bases between. This CDR3 is CASRIANTEAFF. The CDR3 coding sequence is TGTGCCAGCAGGATAGCGAACACTGAAGCTTTCTTT.

This clone turned up a few times. J is TRBJ1-5 and V is TRBV19; the match to TRBD1 covers 7 bases. The ends lost 1 base at V and 1 base at J; junction bases unmatched: 4. Germline lookup yields CDR1 LNHDA and CDR2 SQIVND (reference sequence). This CDR3 region has 16 residues. CDR3 DNA: TGTGCCAGTAGTATAGTGACAGGGACGAGCAATCAGCCCCAGCATTTT. Its translation: CASSIVTGTSNQPQHF.

This clone was observed at least ten times. The gene calls are TRBV30 and TRBJ1-5; a weak D match, TRBD1 (5 bases). This CDR3 contains 13 residues. Germline assignment: CDR1 GTSNPN and CDR2 SVGIG (reference sequence). V was clipped by 4 bases and J by 4 bases, with 11 bases between them. CDR3 sequence reads: CAWNRQRNQPQHF. The CDR3 bases are TGTGCCTGGAATAGACAGAGAAATCAGCCCCAGCATTTT.

The chain carries TRBV5-6 and TRBJ2-7, with D perhaps matching TRBD2 (6 bases). The germline CDR1 and CDR2 sequences are SGHDT and YYEEEE. The CDR3 length is 14 residues. Trimming shortened V by 3 bases and J by 2 bases, and 12 bases separated the two germline ends. CDR3: CASSSGTGAYEQYF. The CDR3 bases are TGTGCCAGCAGCTCGGGGACGGGGGCCTACGAGCAGTACTTC.